This record covers a single TCR beta chain. This entry is derived from a study of blood T cell repertoires in COVID-19. The wider study: COVID-19 samples from acute and convalescent phases originated in the United States, Italy and Spain. Sources were T cells, B-cell-depleted T cells, or PBMCs; the material itself was cDNA or gDNA.

In the study's own analysis: Researchers report that nucleated cell counts were estimated from reference gene primer amplification. Using immunoSEQ multiplex PCR, the repertoire was profiled, and TCRdb retains in-frame clones only, with some absent. Clonal size and the V and J genes are those of that table, whereas D and trimming came from the DNA. The sample shows about 80,000 clones, approximately 80% of them seen only once. V lost 0 bases and J lost 5, with 6 bases in between. This CDR3 is built from 12 residues. CDR1 and CDR2 (germline): SGHRS, YFSETQ. The source is a man older than 75 with acute or convalescent COVID-19. The source material was peripheral blood. This sequence joins TRBV5-1 and TRBJ2-7, with a tentative D call TRBD1 (6 bases). This chain's CDR3 is CASSLDRDEQYF. CDR3 nucleotide sequence: TGCGCCAGCAGCTTGGACAGGGACGAGCAGTACTTC.